One and the same sample provided the 27 T cell receptor beta chains below, sequenced in a study of T cell repertoires in cytomegalovirus infection. MiXCR, run by TCRdb on the reads, gives a single entry per CDR3 protein. This sample has some 300,000 distinct CDR3 sequences; approximately 14% occur once, and the top ten carry 8.8%. Sequenced input: PBMCs. The receptors were sampled from a human donor in good health (CMV status not recorded). Some clones in this sample may be carry-over from other donors' samples.

The genes are TRBV2 and TRBJ2-7; 8 nucleotides agree with TRBD2. The V gene's germline CDR1 is SNHLY and CDR2 FYNNEI. The CDR3 runs 13 residues. V shed 1 base, J shed 6 bases, and the junction held 2 bases outside the gene matches. This CDR3 is CASSEGRGGEQYF. In nucleotides, the CDR3 is TGTGCCAGCAGTGAAGGTCGGGGGGGCGAGCAGTACTTC.

This clonotype was counted ten times or more. This chain links TRBV11-2 with TRBJ1-1, with D maybe TRBD1 (6 bases). The germline V gene has CDR1 SGHAT and CDR2 FQNNGV. The CDR3 totals 15 residues. The V and J ends lost 3 bases and 1 base respectively, with 12 bases between them. The CDR3 DNA reads TGTGCCAGCAGCTTCGGACAGTCGAAGAACACTGAAGCTTTCTTT. As protein: CASSFGQSKNTEAFF.

The chain recombines TRBV13 with TRBJ1-6; 7 positions agree with TRBD1. This CDR3 is built from 14 residues. The trim removed 5 bases at V and 10 bases at J, leaving 8 bases unmatched. Germline CDR1 PRHDT, CDR2 FYEKMQ (reference sequence). The CDR3 sequence: CASSRDRVGSPLHF. The CDR3 nucleotides read TGTGCCAGCAGCCGTGACAGGGTCGGATCACCCCTCCACTTT.

Only a few counts were recorded for this clonotype. The rearrangement uses TRBV7-8 and TRBJ2-5; 11 bases are shared with TRBD2. This CDR3 contains 16 residues. Per the germline V gene, CDR1 is SGHVS and CDR2 is FQNEAQ. Trimming took 1 base from V and 1 from J; bases not matched to a gene: 2. CDR3 DNA sequence: TGTGCCAGCAGCTTAGAGCTAGCGGGGGGCCAAGAGACCCAGTACTTC. As protein: CASSLELAGGQETQYF.

The rearrangement uses TRBV7-9 and TRBJ2-4; D gene uncertain. CDR3 size: 16 residues. V was shortened by 4 bases and J by 1 base, with 14 bases between the two germline ends. The germline CDR1 and CDR2 sequences are SEHNR and FQNEAQ (reference sequence). The CDR3 nucleotides are TGTGCCAGCAGCTCTACGGACCCCGTGGCCAAAAACATTCAGTACTTC. Residues: CASSSTDPVAKNIQYF.

Ten or more counts support this clonotype. The chain carries TRBV6-6 and TRBJ2-1; a weak D match, TRBD1 (5 bases). Trimming took off 2 bases at V and 0 bases at J, with 23 bases between the two ends. This CDR3 spans 20 amino acids. The germline V gene encodes CDR1 MNHNY and CDR2 SVGAGI (reference sequence). Here the CDR3 DNA reads TGTGCCAGCAGTTACCAGGGCGGCTTTCCCTCGACGAGCTCCTACAATGAGCAGTTCTTC. Translation: CASSYQGGFPSTSSYNEQFF.

In this sample, this clonotype turned up many times. V and J are TRBV11-2 and TRBJ1-1, with 8 positions matching TRBD1. The CDR3 is 16 residues long. In germline, CDR1 is SGHAT, CDR2 FQNNGV. V lost 4 bases, J lost 2 bases, and 9 bases stayed unmatched. CDR3 in amino acids: CASSSHRAGGNTEAFF. Here the CDR3 DNA reads TGTGCCAGCAGCTCACATAGAGCAGGGGGCAACACTGAAGCTTTCTTT.

This clonotype was counted a few times. The chain uses TRBV4-1 and TRBJ1-5; no reliable D call. The V gene lost 0 bases and the J gene lost 4 bases, with 4 bases spanning the gap. The germline V gene has CDR1 MGHRA and CDR2 YSYEKL. CDR3 size: 13 residues. The CDR3 is CASSQDSNQPQHF. The CDR3 nucleotides read TGCGCCAGCAGCCAAGATTCGAATCAGCCCCAGCATTTT.

This clonotype was counted a few times. The chain recombines TRBV29-1 with TRBJ1-1, with TRBD1 matching 9 bases. V was pared by 5 bases and J by 7 bases, with 8 bases of the junction left unmatched. The germline CDR1 and CDR2 sequences are SQVTM and ANQGSEA. The CDR3 runs to 13 residues. CDR3 nucleotide sequence: TGCAGCGTTAGGGCCGGGACAGGGATTGAAGCTTTCTTT. It is translated as CSVRAGTGIEAFF.

A few counts support this clonotype. The chain links TRBV20-1 to TRBJ2-3, with 12 bases lining up with TRBD2. The germline gives CDR1 DFQATT, CDR2 SNEGSKA (reference sequence). V lost 6 bases, J lost 5 bases, and 9 bases stayed unmatched. The CDR3 is 15 residues long. The CDR3 sequence is CSAEGGLAGQDTQYF. The CDR3 nucleotides read TGCAGTGCCGAAGGGGGACTAGCGGGCCAAGATACGCAGTATTTT.

This chain joins TRBV23-1 and TRBJ1-3; tentatively, D is TRBD1 (5 bases). TRBV23-1 counts as an open reading frame of uncertain function. Trimming stripped 6 bases from V and 6 bases from J, with 15 bases between. The CDR3 is 14 residues long. The CDR3 loop is CASSFLTDKNTIYF. As DNA, the CDR3 is TGCGCCAGCAGCTTCCTGACAGATAAAAACACCATATATTTT.

The rearrangement uses TRBV6-2 or TRBV6-3 and TRBJ2-5; D is unresolved. This CDR3 comprises 11 residues. Between the trimmed V and J ends, which lost 2 bases and 4 bases, there was a span of 2 bases. The germline V gene has CDR1 MNHEY and CDR2 SVGEGT. The CDR3 region is CASSYPETQYF. The DNA for the CDR3 is TGTGCCAGCAGTTACCCAGAGACCCAGTACTTC.

The rearrangement links TRBV9 to TRBJ1-1; TRBD1 might be the D (5 bases). The V and J ends lost 0 bases and 1 base respectively, with 10 bases between them. Germline V CDR1 and CDR2: SGDLS, YYNGEE. The CDR3 spans 15 residues. The CDR3 DNA reads TGTGCCAGCAGCGTAGGGGGACGGACGAACACTGAAGCTTTCTTT. Its protein is CASSVGGRTNTEAFF.

This clonotype was recorded at least ten times. The chain couples TRBV7-3 to TRBJ1-1; maybe TRBD1 (6 bases). V was trimmed by 1 base and J by 4 bases, leaving 10 bases between them. CDR3 length: 14 amino acids. From germline, CDR1 is SGHTA and CDR2 FQGTGA. The CDR3 sequence: CASSLIGGLTEAFF. CDR3 nucleotides: TGTGCCAGCAGCTTAATAGGGGGGCTCACTGAAGCTTTCTTT.

This clonotype occurred many times. This rearrangement joins TRBV6-1 to TRBJ1-1, with D hard to call. The CDR3 consists of 11 residues. V dropped 6 bases and J dropped 3 bases, with 5 bases sitting between them. CDR1 is MNHNS and CDR2 is SASEGT in the germline V gene. The CDR3 sequence is CASRQYTEAFF. The CDR3 nucleotides are TGTGCCAGCAGGCAGTACACTGAAGCTTTCTTT.

The chain joins TRBV7-2 to TRBJ1-2, with 8 bases aligning to TRBD1. Trimming took 7 bases from V and 4 from J; bases not matched to a gene: 8. Germline lookup yields CDR1 SGHTA and CDR2 FQGNSA. The CDR3 spans 14 residues. The CDR3 nucleotides are TGTGCCAGCACCTACGACAGGGGCAGCTATGGCTACACCTTC. It codes for CASTYDRGSYGYTF.

This chain uses TRBV12-3 or TRBV12-4 with TRBJ1-2; 7 bases are a match to TRBD1. The CDR3 consists of 14 residues. V gave up 6 bases and J gave up 6 bases; unmatched junction bases: 10. CDR3 residues: CASSSDREVHGYTF. In DNA form, the CDR3 reads TGTGCCAGCAGCTCTGACAGGGAAGTTCATGGCTACACCTTC.

This clonotype appeared many times. This chain links TRBV7-2 with TRBJ1-1, with a tentative D call TRBD1 (5 bases). The germline gives CDR1 SGHTA, CDR2 FQGNSA. This CDR3 contains 17 residues. Trimming took off 2 bases at V and 1 base at J, with 17 bases between the two ends. This chain's CDR3 is CASSLHRTQTPNTEAFF. The CDR3, as DNA: TGTGCCAGCAGCTTACACCGGACACAAACACCGAACACTGAAGCTTTCTTT.

The rearrangement uses TRBV10-1 and TRBJ2-1; 7 bases are shared with TRBD1. Germline CDR1 reads WNHNN; CDR2 reads SYGVQD (reference sequence). The CDR3 is made up of 15 amino acids. V was pared by 3 bases and J by 8 bases, with 10 bases of the junction left unmatched. CDR3 sequence: CASSDPAGGEDEQFF. The CDR3 DNA sequence: TGCGCCAGCAGTGACCCTGCAGGGGGTGAAGATGAGCAGTTCTTC.

The chain is built from TRBV4-1 and TRBJ1-4, with TRBD1 as a possible D gene (6 bases). The CDR3 loop spans 17 amino acids. Germline V lookup: CDR1 MGHRA, CDR2 YSYEKL. V was cut by 0 bases and J by 0 bases, with 11 bases left in between. CDR3 nucleotides: TGCGCCAGCAGCCAAGAGGGGGGGGCTGCAACTAATGAAAAACTGTTTTTT. Translation: CASSQEGGAATNEKLFF.

This clonotype occurred many times. This chain connects TRBV7-2 to TRBJ2-3; tentative D call: TRBD1 (5 bases). Germline CDR1 is SGHTA and CDR2 is FQGNSA. The V end was cut by 5 bases, the J end by 0 bases, with 15 bases between. There are 16 residues in the CDR3. DNA for the CDR3: TGTGCCAGCAGCCCAAGACAGCTACTTAGCACAGATACGCAGTATTTT. It is translated as CASSPRQLLSTDTQYF.

This clonotype was observed a few times. The chain links TRBV14 to TRBJ1-2; no clear D. V was trimmed by 3 bases and J by 7 bases, leaving 12 bases between them. CDR3 length equals 13 residues. Germline CDR1 SGHDN, CDR2 FVKESK. The DNA of the CDR3 is TGTGCCAGCAGCCATGACCTCGGCGGTGGCTACACCTTC. Its protein is CASSHDLGGGYTF.

This clonotype was picked up a small number of times. The chain combines TRBV20-1 with TRBJ2-7; D remains unclear. In germline, CDR1 is DFQATT, CDR2 SNEGSKA (reference sequence). There are 13 residues in the CDR3. V was pared by 6 bases and J by 0 bases, with 12 bases between. CDR3 nucleotides: TGCAGTGCCCCTGCCCTTTCCTCCTACGAGCAGTACTTC. This sequence encodes CSAPALSSYEQYF.

This rearrangement joins TRBV6-6 to TRBJ1-1; the D gene is possibly TRBD1 (5 bases). V was cut by 10 bases and J by 1 base, with 13 bases left in between. CDR3 length: 13 residues. Germline V gene lookup returns CDR1 MNHNY and CDR2 SVGAGI (reference sequence). CDR3: CATARGGNTEAFF. In nucleotides, the CDR3 is TGTGCCACTGCCCGGGGGGGGAACACTGAAGCTTTCTTT.

The CDR3 is CASSRFDDGTSGASTDTQYF. The CDR3 nucleotides are TGTGCCAGCAGTCGTTTCGACGATGGGACTAGCGGGGCTAGCACAGATACGCAGTATTTT. The chain links TRBV28 to TRBJ2-3, with TRBD2 matching 13 bases. V shed 5 bases and J 0 bases; nucleotides not matched to a gene: 14. The CDR3 is 20 residues long. Germline loops: CDR1 MDHEN, CDR2 SYDVKM.

The J gene is TRBJ2-5, the V gene TRBV12-3 or TRBV12-4; TRBD2 matches 11 bases. J gave up 2 bases and V 6 bases, and 14 bases lay outside the gene matches. The CDR3 loop spans 18 amino acids. CDR3 nucleotides: TGTGCCAGCAGCGAGAATTTGGCTAGCGGGGGGAAACAAGAGACCCAGTACTTC. Protein sequence: CASSENLASGGKQETQYF.

The rearrangement links TRBV11-2 to TRBJ2-5; TRBD2 agrees at 13 bases. CDR1 SGHAT and CDR2 FQNNGV come from the germline V gene. The CDR3 length is 17 residues. After removal of 5 bases from V and 4 bases from J, the junction contained 10 bases not matched to a gene. Here the CDR3 reads CASSDFWTSGRGETQYF. In DNA, the CDR3 is TGTGCCAGCAGCGATTTTTGGACTAGCGGGAGAGGAGAGACCCAGTACTTC.